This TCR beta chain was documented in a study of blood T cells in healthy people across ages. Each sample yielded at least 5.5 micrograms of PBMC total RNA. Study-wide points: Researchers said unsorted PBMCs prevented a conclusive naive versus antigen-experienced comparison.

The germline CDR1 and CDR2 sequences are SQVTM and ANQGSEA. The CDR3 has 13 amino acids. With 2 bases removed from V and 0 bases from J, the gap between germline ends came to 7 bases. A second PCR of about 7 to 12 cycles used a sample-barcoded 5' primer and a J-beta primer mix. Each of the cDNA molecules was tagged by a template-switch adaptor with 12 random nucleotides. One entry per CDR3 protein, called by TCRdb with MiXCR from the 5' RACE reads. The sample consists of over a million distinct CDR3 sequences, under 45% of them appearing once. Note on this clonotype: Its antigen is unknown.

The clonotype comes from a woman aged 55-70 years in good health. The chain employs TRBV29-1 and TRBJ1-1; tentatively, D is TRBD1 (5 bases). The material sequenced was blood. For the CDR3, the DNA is TGCAGCGTTGAAAACAGGCTGAACACTGAAGCTTTCTTT. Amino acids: CSVENRLNTEAFF.